This T cell receptor (beta chain) was sequenced for a study of T cell changes during pregnancy in multiple sclerosis. The table came from immunoSEQ multiplex PCR; TCRdb's copy has only in-frame clones and leaves some out. The sample holds around 61,000 clones, about 86% seen once. Germline CDR1 and CDR2: SEHNR and FQNEAQ (reference sequence). The CDR3 spans 16 residues. Trimming removed 5 bases from V and 1 base from J, with 18 bases in between. This sequence was found in a human donor whose cells served as feeder cells for cultures in a pregnancy study. Material for sequencing was peripheral blood from another person, used as feeder cells. V and J are TRBV7-9 and TRBJ2-7; D possibly uses TRBD1 or TRBD2 (5 bases each). The CDR3, as DNA: TGTGCCAGCAGCCCCCAATGGGGGAGTAGATCCTACGAGCAGTACTTC. Amino acids: CASSPQWGSRSYEQYF.